This TCR beta chain stems from a study of T cell responses to AZD1222 COVID-19 vaccine. The repertoire was sequenced with immunoSEQ multiplex PCR; TCRdb's copy has only in-frame clones and lacks some. Among about 110,000 clones listed, roughly 90% were seen once. The CDR3 contains 14 residues. The V gene's germline CDR1 is SGHTA and CDR2 FQGNSA. V was trimmed by 2 bases and J by 0 bases, leaving 7 bases between them. The sequence was obtained from an adult in good health. The chain links TRBV7-2 to TRBJ1-1; TRBD1 might be the D (5 bases). The specimen comprised peripheral blood, sampled on day 0 of AZD1222 vaccination. This CDR3 reads CASSLFRVNTEAFF. CDR3 bases: TGTGCCAGCAGCTTATTCAGGGTGAACACTGAAGCTTTCTTT.